This T cell receptor beta chain derives from a study of Graves' ophthalmopathy and Graves' hyperthyroidism. The sequenced template was RNA, covering the TCR beta CDR3 region. The authors performed first-round RT-PCR with HTBI primers and then a second-round multiplex PCR. TCRdb re-called the multiplex PCR reads through MiXCR, storing one row per CDR3 protein. This sample yields 350,000 or so distinct CDR3 sequences, of which roughly 15% are seen a single time; 12% belongs to the top ten. The CDR3 contains 13 residues. Germline V gene lookup returns CDR1 GTSNPN and CDR2 SVGIG (reference sequence). V lost 0 bases to trimming and J lost 8 bases; unmatched junction nucleotides: 0. This clonotype was counted at least ten times.

The chain employs TRBV30 and TRBJ1-6; 8 nucleotides match TRBD1. The TCR was taken from an adult man with Graves' ophthalmopathy. Sequencing was performed on peripheral blood. The CDR3 sequence: CAWSVQGDSPLHF. CDR3 nucleotides: TGTGCCTGGAGTGTACAGGGGGATTCACCCCTCCACTTT.